The rows below give T cell receptor beta chains drawn from one sample of a study of shared clonotypes between healthy human individuals. The method was immunoSEQ multiplex PCR; TCRdb's version includes in-frame clones alone and lacks a portion of them. Here the sample spans around 320,000 clones, roughly 87% being singletons. The specimen was memory CD8+ T cells sorted from blood. The receptors come from a young man in good health. CDR3s include the opening cysteine and the closing phenylalanine or tryptophan. A D gene is named only where the DNA matches it firmly. Size values are once, few and many counts, or a class for expanded clones, and some rows have none.

D gene	V gene	clone size	J gene	CDR3 length	CDR3 protein	CDR3 DNA
.	TRBV7-2	.	TRBJ2-1	14	CASSFGLLHNEQFF	TGTGCCAGCAGCTTCGGACTCCTTCACAATGAGCAGTTCTTC
TRBD1	TRBV5-6	.	TRBJ1-2	14	CASSLVRDSYGYTF	TGTGCCAGCAGCTTGGTAAGGGACAGCTATGGCTACACCTTC
TRBD2	TRBV7-2	.	TRBJ2-6	17	CASSLLAGLSGANVLTF	TGTGCCAGCAGCTTACTAGCGGGCCTCTCTGGGGCCAACGTCCTGACTTTC
TRBD2	TRBV7-4	.	TRBJ2-1	16	CASSFNSGNGDNEQFF	TGTGCCAGCAGCTTCAACAGCGGGAACGGGGACAATGAGCAGTTCTTC
.	TRBV27	.	TRBJ1-3	14	CASSSQPTGNTIYF	TGTGCCAGCAGTTCTCAGCCAACTGGAAACACCATATATTTT
TRBD2	TRBV4-3	.	TRBJ2-7	18	CASSQVRGLAGGPYEQYF	TGCGCCAGCAGCCAAGTGAGGGGACTAGCGGGAGGGCCTTACGAGCAGTACTTC
.	TRBV4-1	.	TRBJ2-7	15	CASSQDRGSLYEQYF	TGCGCCAGCAGCCAAGATCGGGGCAGTCTCTACGAGCAGTACTTC
.	TRBV20-1	.	TRBJ2-7	11	CSARDRARKYF	TGCAGTGCTAGAGATAGGGCTAGGAAGTACTTC
.	TRBV2	.	TRBJ2-3	16	CASSDISSRLLDTQYF	TGTGCCAGCAGTGATATCTCTAGTCGGCTTTTAGATACGCAGTATTTT
.	TRBV2	.	TRBJ2-7	14	CASSDLGLSHEQYF	TGTGCCAGCAGTGACCTAGGGCTTAGCCACGAGCAGTACTTC
.	TRBV7-9	.	TRBJ2-7	16	CASTSSGFGLSREQYF	TGTGCCAGCACCTCCTCGGGGTTCGGACTGTCGAGGGAGCAGTACTTC
.	TRBV7-3	.	TRBJ1-2	15	CASSLNTAENYGYTF	TGTGCCAGCAGCCTCAACACGGCCGAAAACTATGGCTACACCTTC
.	TRBV6-5	.	TRBJ1-5	13	CASSYTNNQPQHF	TGTGCCAGCAGCTACACAAACAATCAGCCCCAGCATTTT
.	TRBV7-9	.	TRBJ2-7	13	CASSLTYSYEQYF	TGTGCCAGCAGCTTAACCTACAGCTACGAGCAGTACTTC
TRBD2	TRBV4-2	.	TRBJ2-7	15	CASSQDLAGGYEQYF	TGTGCCAGCAGCCAAGATCTAGCGGGGGGCTACGAGCAGTACTTC
TRBD1	TRBV30	.	TRBJ2-4	13	CAWTGTGPNIQYF	TGTGCCTGGACGGGGACAGGGCCGAACATTCAGTACTTC
.	TRBV7-9	once	TRBJ2-7	14	CASSPLDNSYEQYF	TGTGCCAGCAGCCCCCTTGACAACTCCTACGAGCAGTACTTC
.	TRBV27	.	TRBJ2-7	14	CASSPLPGKNEQYF	TGTGCCAGCAGTCCCCTTCCTGGTAAGAACGAGCAGTACTTC
.	TRBV5-8	.	TRBJ1-6	19	CASSLEGRVFPLDDSPLHF	TGTGCCAGCAGCTTGGAAGGCAGGGTGTTTCCTTTAGATGATTCACCCCTCCACTTT
TRBD2	TRBV10-1	.	TRBJ2-5	15	CASSESGLAEETQYF	TGCGCCAGCAGTGAGTCTGGGCTAGCGGAAGAGACCCAGTACTTC
.	TRBV27	.	TRBJ2-1	14	CASSTRAGYNEQFF	TGTGCCAGCAGTACCCGGGCAGGCTACAATGAGCAGTTCTTC
.	TRBV6-6	.	TRBJ1-2	15	CASSPLFDPSYGYTF	TGTGCCAGCAGTCCCTTATTCGACCCCAGTTATGGCTACACCTTC
.	TRBV10-2	.	TRBJ2-5	14	CASRNPGPQETQYF	TGCGCCAGCAGGAACCCGGGCCCACAAGAGACCCAGTACTTC
TRBD2	TRBV5-1	.	TRBJ2-3	14	CASKSRLAKDTQYF	TGCGCCAGCAAGTCGAGACTAGCAAAAGATACGCAGTATTTT
.	TRBV14	.	TRBJ2-3	16	CASSQVGGLHTDTQYF	TGTGCCAGCAGCCAAGTTGGGGGGCTCCACACAGATACGCAGTATTTT
.	TRBV9	.	TRBJ2-3	13	CASSDGTSGTQYF	TGTGCCAGCAGCGACGGGACTTCAGGTACGCAGTATTTT
.	TRBV6-5	.	TRBJ2-2	12	CASSYPSGELFF	TGTGCCAGCAGTTACCCATCCGGGGAGCTGTTTTTT
TRBD2	TRBV4-3	.	TRBJ2-1	20	CASSPTSLAGIGSSYNEQFF	TGCGCCAGCAGCCCGACGTCACTAGCGGGAATCGGAAGCTCCTACAATGAGCAGTTCTTC
TRBD1	TRBV5-1	.	TRBJ2-3	16	CASRKSGTGAPDTQYF	TGCGCCAGCAGAAAATCCGGGACAGGGGCCCCAGATACGCAGTATTTT
.	TRBV7-9	.	TRBJ2-3	13	CASSYIITDTQYF	TGTGCCAGCAGCTACATAATCACAGATACGCAGTATTTT
.	TRBV10-3	.	TRBJ1-3	15	CAISALNRFRNTIYF	TGTGCCATCAGTGCTTTAAACAGGTTCCGAAACACCATATATTTT